The 17 T cell receptor beta chains given below trace back to one sample, sequenced in a study of blood T cell repertoires in COVID-19. Profiled with immunoSEQ multiplex PCR; TCRdb holds only in-frame clones, not every one. The table has roughly 280,000 clones, more than 70% seen once. Specimen: peripheral blood. These receptors all come from a woman aged 25 to 39 with COVID-19, enrolled during active disease.

V usage is TRBV5-1 and J usage is TRBJ2-4; 9 bases match TRBD1. Trimming removed 4 bases from V and 2 bases from J; junction bases left unmatched: 16. Germline assignment: CDR1 SGHRS and CDR2 YFSETQ. This CDR3 contains 19 residues. The CDR3 protein is CASSTLRDRETLSKNIQYF. The CDR3 bases are TGCGCCAGCAGCACTCTAAGGGACAGGGAGACTTTATCCAAAAACATTCAGTACTTC. Using reference TRBV5-1 and TRBJ2-4 for the parts outside the CDR3, the full variable domain is KAGVTQTPRYLIKTRGQQVTLSCSPISGHRSVSWYQQTPGQGLQFLFEYFSETQRNKGNFPGRFSGRQFSNSRSEMNVSTLELGDSALYLCASSTLRDRETLSKNIQYFGAGTRLSVL.

This sequence joins TRBV11-2 and TRBJ1-1; no clear D. The CDR3 covers 14 residues. V gave up 3 bases and J gave up 0 bases, with 8 bases separating them. Germline CDR1 SGHAT, CDR2 FQNNGV. This CDR3 reads CASSFRFMNTEAFF. DNA of the CDR3: TGTGCCAGCAGCTTCAGATTCATGAACACTGAAGCTTTCTTT. Based on the CDR3 plus reference TRBV11-2 and TRBJ1-1, the full variable domain is EAGVAQSPRYKIIEKRQSVAFWCNPISGHATLYWYQQILGQGPKLLIQFQNNGVVDDSQLPKDRFSAERLKGVDSTLKIQPAKLEDSAVYLCASSFRFMNTEAFFGQGTRLTVV.

A single count supports this clone. This chain joins TRBV3-1 (or the pseudogene TRBV3-2) and TRBJ1-5; D remains ambiguous. Germline CDR1 is LGHDT and CDR2 is YNNKEL (reference sequence). With 0 bases removed from V and 7 bases from J, the gap between germline ends came to 7 bases. The CDR3 covers 13 residues. The chain's CDR3 is CASSQDGRQPQHF. CDR3 in DNA: TGTGCCAGCAGCCAAGATGGGAGACAGCCCCAGCATTTT.

The chain employs TRBV27 and TRBJ1-2; 7 bases are shared with TRBD1. CDR1 and CDR2 (germline): MNHEY, SMNVEV (reference sequence). This CDR3 has 16 residues. The trim removed 1 base at V and 2 bases at J, leaving 7 bases unmatched. The CDR3 DNA is TGTGCCAGCAGTTTATACTCCGCGGGACAGAACTATGGCTACACCTTC. It translates to CASSLYSAGQNYGYTF.

The chain couples TRBV30 to TRBJ1-4; 7 bases fit TRBD1. Looked up from germline, CDR1 is GTSNPN and CDR2 is SVGIG (reference sequence). V lost 2 bases, J lost 8 bases, and 2 bases stayed unmatched. This CDR3 is 12 amino acids long. CDR3 bases: TGTGCCTGGAGTTCAGGGGGGGAAAAACTGTTTTTT. It encodes CAWSSGGEKLFF.

This chain uses TRBV30 with TRBJ2-3; the D gene is possibly TRBD2 (5 bases). The V gene's germline CDR1 is GTSNPN and CDR2 SVGIG (reference sequence). V was shortened by 2 bases and J by 2 bases, with 20 bases between the two germline ends. The CDR3 runs 17 residues. Written as DNA, the CDR3 is TGTGCCTGGAGTAGGCTAGCCCCTACCTTAGCCACAGATACGCAGTATTTT. Residues: CAWSRLAPTLATDTQYF.

The count of this clone is one. The V gene is TRBV5-1, the J gene TRBJ2-1, with 14 bases fitting TRBD2. After removal of 3 bases from V and 6 bases from J, the junction contained 8 bases not matched to a gene. In germline, CDR1 is SGHRS, CDR2 YFSETQ. The CDR3 runs 17 residues. The CDR3 DNA reads TGCGCCAGCAGCTATGCCGGACTAGCGGGAGGTGTCAATGAGCAGTTCTTC. Translated: CASSYAGLAGGVNEQFF.

This clone was observed a handful of times. The rearrangement uses TRBV18 and TRBJ1-5; 8 nucleotides agree with TRBD1. This CDR3 has 17 amino acids. From germline, CDR1 is KGHSH and CDR2 LQKENI. Germline trimming cut 0 bases from V and 5 bases from J; bases unmatched to any gene: 9. CDR3 loop: CASSPPAGQGGDQPQHF. The CDR3 DNA is TGTGCCAGCTCACCACCGGCTGGACAGGGAGGGGATCAGCCCCAGCATTTT. The full variable domain, rest sourced from reference TRBV18 and TRBJ1-5, is NAGVMQNPRHLVRRRGQEARLRCSPMKGHSHVYWYRQLPEEGLKFMVYLQKENIIDESGMPKERFSAEFPKEGPSILRIQQVVRGDSAAYFCASSPPAGQGGDQPQHFGDGTRLSIL.

J is TRBJ2-7 and V is TRBV27, with 7 bases that match TRBD2. The CDR3 runs to 15 residues. With V trimmed by 0 bases and J by 6 bases, 8 bases remained unmatched. The germline CDR1 and CDR2 sequences are MNHEY and SMNVEV (reference sequence). The CDR3 sequence: CASSLSSREDAEQYF. The CDR3 nucleotides read TGTGCCAGCAGTTTATCGAGCCGGGAGGATGCCGAGCAGTACTTC.

This chain connects TRBV7-9 to TRBJ2-2; 7 bases align to TRBD1. Germline lookup yields CDR1 SEHNR and CDR2 FQNEAQ (reference sequence). The CDR3 extends over 17 amino acids. Losses at the gene ends were 7 bases for V and 6 bases for J; bases not matched to a gene: 17. The CDR3 here is CASTLYYGQVAAGELFF. In DNA form, the CDR3 reads TGTGCCAGCACCCTATACTATGGACAGGTAGCCGCCGGGGAGCTGTTTTTT.

The gene calls are TRBV19 and TRBJ1-1, with 8 nucleotides matching TRBD1. V was pared by 5 bases and J by 9 bases, with 8 bases of the junction left unmatched. The length of the CDR3 is 13 residues. Per the germline V gene, CDR1 is LNHDA and CDR2 is SQIVND (reference sequence). The CDR3, as DNA: TGTGCCAGTAGTGGAGGGGCAGGGGGCCAAGCTTTCTTT. It translates to CASSGGAGGQAFF.

The V call is TRBV28, the J call TRBJ1-2; tentatively, D is TRBD1 (6 bases). Germline loops: CDR1 MDHEN, CDR2 SYDVKM. CDR3 size: 15 residues. V was pared by 8 bases and J by 7 bases, with 23 bases between. In nucleotides, the CDR3 is TGTGCCAGCGGCCCCCCGGGGGGGCAGGGGAGTGGCTACACCTTC. Translation: CASGPPGGQGSGYTF.

This clone was counted a few times. The V gene is TRBV28, the J gene TRBJ2-5, with TRBD2 matching over 9 bases. V trimming: 3 bases; J trimming: 5 bases; junction bases outside the gene matches: 7. CDR1 and CDR2 (germline): MDHEN, SYDVKM. This CDR3 is 15 amino acids long. The DNA for the CDR3 is TGTGCCAGCAGTTTCAGAGCGGGAGGACGGGAGACCCAGTACTTC. Its translation: CASSFRAGGRETQYF.

This clone was counted a single time. J is TRBJ2-2 and V is TRBV11-3; TRBD2 is a possible D gene (5 bases). Trimming pared 1 base from V and 3 bases from J, leaving 9 bases between. The CDR3 has 15 residues. CDR1 SGHNT and CDR2 YENEEA come from the germline V gene. CDR3 in amino acids: CASSLGGRDTGELFF. The DNA for the CDR3 is TGTGCCAGCAGCTTAGGAGGGCGGGACACCGGGGAGCTGTTTTTT.

The V call is TRBV20-1, the J call TRBJ2-7; D remains unclear. In germline, CDR1 is DFQATT, CDR2 SNEGSKA (reference sequence). This CDR3 region has 10 residues. V lost 4 bases and J 6 bases, leaving 7 bases between the germline ends. Here the CDR3 reads CSAIRLEQYF. CDR3 DNA sequence: TGCAGTGCTATTCGACTCGAGCAGTACTTC.

This clone was found once. The genes are TRBV5-1 and TRBJ2-7, with TRBD2 matching over 8 bases. Germline V gene sequence: CDR1 SGHRS, CDR2 YFSETQ. The junction had 5 bases not matched to a gene; V was cut back by 4 bases and J by 5 bases. The CDR3 totals 13 residues. Here the CDR3 reads CASSREGKNEQYF. Written as DNA, the CDR3 is TGCGCCAGCAGCCGGGAGGGTAAGAACGAGCAGTACTTC.

The V gene is TRBV28, the J gene TRBJ2-3, with D possibly matching TRBD2 (7 bases). Trimming took 6 bases from V and 7 from J, leaving 17 bases between them. The CDR3 runs 14 residues. Looked up from germline, CDR1 is MDHEN and CDR2 is SYDVKM. CDR3 nucleotides: TGTGCCAGCAGCGAGGGGGGGCGCATTTATACGCAGTATTTT. Translating gives CASSEGGRIYTQYF.